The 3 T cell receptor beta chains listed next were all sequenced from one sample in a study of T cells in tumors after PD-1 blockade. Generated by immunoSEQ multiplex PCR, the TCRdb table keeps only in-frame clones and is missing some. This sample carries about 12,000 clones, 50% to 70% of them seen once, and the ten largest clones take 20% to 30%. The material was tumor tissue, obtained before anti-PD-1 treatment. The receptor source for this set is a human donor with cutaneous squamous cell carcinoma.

CDR3 in DNA: TGTGCCAGTAGTATGGGGGGGGGTACAGATACGCAGTATTTT. Residues: CASSMGGGTDTQYF. This sequence joins TRBV19 and TRBJ2-3, with 7 bases that match TRBD2. Germline V CDR1 and CDR2: LNHDA, SQIVND (reference sequence). The CDR3 spans 14 residues. Unmatched junction bases numbered 3, after V lost 3 bases and J lost 3 bases.

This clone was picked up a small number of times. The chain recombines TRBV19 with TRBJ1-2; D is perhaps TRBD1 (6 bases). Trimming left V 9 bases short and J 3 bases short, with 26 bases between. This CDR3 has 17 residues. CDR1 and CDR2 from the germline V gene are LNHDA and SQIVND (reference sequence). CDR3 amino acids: CASSVPGEPRADYGYTF. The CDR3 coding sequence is TGTGCCAGCTCCGTCCCAGGGGAGCCCCGAGCGGACTATGGCTACACCTTC.

CDR3: CASTDRTGELFF. The CDR3 DNA reads TGTGCCAGCACCGACCGCACCGGGGAGCTGTTTTTT. The V gene is TRBV4-2, the J gene TRBJ2-2; no firm D call. Trimming removed 7 bases at V and 4 bases at J, with 7 bases between. There are 12 residues in the CDR3. Germline-derived CDR1 and CDR2 are LGHNA and YNFKEQ.